The 4 T cell receptor beta chains presented below share a single source sample, sequenced in a study of blood T cell repertoires in COVID-19. Here immunoSEQ multiplex PCR was the method, and the copy in TCRdb shows in-frame clones only, minus some. The sample contains a few hundred thousand clones, around 90% of which appear only once. Sequencing was done on a sample of peripheral blood. These receptors all come from a woman aged 18-29 years who had recovered from COVID-19.

V gene TRBV5-4 combines with J gene TRBJ2-7, with 12 bases lining up with TRBD2. Germline V gene lookup returns CDR1 SGHNT and CDR2 YYREEE (reference sequence). With 4 bases clipped from V and 0 bases from J, the junction kept 2 bases outside the gene matches. There are 15 residues in the CDR3. The CDR3 DNA follows: TGTGCCAGCAGCGTGGGACTAGCGGGCTCCTACGAGCAGTACTTC. Translated, it gives CASSVGLAGSYEQYF.

The chain couples TRBV24-1 to TRBJ2-3, with D maybe TRBD2 (6 bases). Deletions cut 3 bases from V and 0 bases from J, with 15 bases between. The V gene's germline CDR1 is KGHDR and CDR2 SFDVKD. This CDR3 comprises 17 residues. This chain's CDR3 is CATSDTRRGGSTDTQYF. CDR3 sequence (DNA): TGTGCCACCAGTGATACTCGGAGGGGAGGAAGCACAGATACGCAGTATTTT.

J is TRBJ2-2 and V is TRBV9; D not resolved. CDR3 length: 12 amino acids. The ends were cut back, 5 bases at V and 5 bases at J, with 7 bases in the middle. Germline values: CDR1 SGDLS, CDR2 YYNGEE. DNA of the CDR3: TGTGCCAGCAGGAGCTGGACCGGGGAGCTGTTTTTT. It encodes CASRSWTGELFF.

This clone came up a few times. This sequence joins TRBV30 and TRBJ1-2, with D possibly matching TRBD1 (6 bases). This CDR3 comprises 12 residues. Trimming left V 8 bases short and J 8 bases short, with 18 bases between. CDR1 is GTSNPN and CDR2 is SVGIG in the germline V gene (reference sequence). CDR3 sequence reads: CALRVQGGGYTF. The CDR3 DNA is TGTGCCCTGAGGGTACAGGGCGGGGGCTACACCTTC.